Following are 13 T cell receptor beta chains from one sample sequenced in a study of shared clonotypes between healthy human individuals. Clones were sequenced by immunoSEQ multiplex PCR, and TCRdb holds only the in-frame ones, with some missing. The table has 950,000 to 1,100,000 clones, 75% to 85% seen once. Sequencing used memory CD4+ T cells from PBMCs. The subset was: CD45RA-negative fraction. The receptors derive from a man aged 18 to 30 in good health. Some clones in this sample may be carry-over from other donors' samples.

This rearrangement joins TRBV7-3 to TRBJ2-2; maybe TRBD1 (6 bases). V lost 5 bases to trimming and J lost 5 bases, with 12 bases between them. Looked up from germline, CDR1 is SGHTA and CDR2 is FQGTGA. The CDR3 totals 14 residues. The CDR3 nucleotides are TGTGCCAGCAGCCCAGGGACAAATACCGGGGAGCTGTTTTTT. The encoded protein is CASSPGTNTGELFF.

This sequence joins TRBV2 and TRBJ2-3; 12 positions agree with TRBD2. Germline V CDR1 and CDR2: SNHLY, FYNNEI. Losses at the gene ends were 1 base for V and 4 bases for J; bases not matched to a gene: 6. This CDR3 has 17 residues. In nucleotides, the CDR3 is TGTGCCAGCAGTGAAGGGAGACTAGCGGGAGTGGCAGATACGCAGTATTTT. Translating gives CASSEGRLAGVADTQYF.

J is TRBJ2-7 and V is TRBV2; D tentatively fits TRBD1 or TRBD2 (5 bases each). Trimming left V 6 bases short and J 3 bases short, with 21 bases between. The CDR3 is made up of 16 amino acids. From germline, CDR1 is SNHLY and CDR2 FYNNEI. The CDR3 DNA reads TGTGCCAGCAGAAGAAACCCCGGGACCGACCTCTACGAGCAGTACTTC. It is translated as CASRRNPGTDLYEQYF.

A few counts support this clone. The CDR3 sequence is CASSKGPLAYEQYF. The CDR3 nucleotides read TGTGCCAGCAGCAAAGGACCCTTGGCCTACGAGCAGTACTTC. The chain couples TRBV7-8 to TRBJ2-7; no reliable D call. CDR1 SGHVS and CDR2 FQNEAQ come from the germline V gene. V lost 5 bases, J lost 2 bases, and 13 bases lay in between. This CDR3 has 14 amino acids. The full variable domain, with the rest looked up from reference TRBV7-8 and TRBJ2-7, is GAGVSQSPRYKVAKRGQDVALRCDPISGHVSLFWYQQALGQGPEFLTYFQNEAQLDKSGLPSDRFFAERPEGSVSTLKIQRTQQEDSAVYLCASSKGPLAYEQYFGPGTRLTVT.

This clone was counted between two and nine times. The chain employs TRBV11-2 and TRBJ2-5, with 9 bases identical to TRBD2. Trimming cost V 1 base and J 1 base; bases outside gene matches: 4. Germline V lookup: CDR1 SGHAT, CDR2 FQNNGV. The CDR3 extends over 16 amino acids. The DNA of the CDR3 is TGTGCCAGCAGCTTAGGGATGCGGGAGGGCCAAGAGACCCAGTACTTC. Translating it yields CASSLGMREGQETQYF.

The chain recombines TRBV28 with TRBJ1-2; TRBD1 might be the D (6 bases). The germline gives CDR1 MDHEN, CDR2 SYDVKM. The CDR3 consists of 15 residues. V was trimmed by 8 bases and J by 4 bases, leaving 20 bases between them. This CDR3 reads CASQKNWGGGYGYTF. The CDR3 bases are TGTGCCAGCCAGAAAAATTGGGGGGGCGGCTATGGCTACACCTTC.

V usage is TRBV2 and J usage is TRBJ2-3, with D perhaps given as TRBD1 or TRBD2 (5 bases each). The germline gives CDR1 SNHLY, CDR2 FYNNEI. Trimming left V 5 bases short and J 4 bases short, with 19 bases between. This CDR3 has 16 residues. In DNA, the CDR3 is TGTGCCAGCAGTTCCCGAGTATGGGGGATAGCAGATACGCAGTATTTT. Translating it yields CASSSRVWGIADTQYF.

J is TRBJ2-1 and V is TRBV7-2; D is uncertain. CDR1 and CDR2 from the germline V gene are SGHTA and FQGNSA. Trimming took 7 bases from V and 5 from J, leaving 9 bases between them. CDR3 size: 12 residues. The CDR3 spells CASTPYNNEQFF. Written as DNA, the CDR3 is TGTGCCAGCACCCCCTACAACAATGAGCAGTTCTTC.

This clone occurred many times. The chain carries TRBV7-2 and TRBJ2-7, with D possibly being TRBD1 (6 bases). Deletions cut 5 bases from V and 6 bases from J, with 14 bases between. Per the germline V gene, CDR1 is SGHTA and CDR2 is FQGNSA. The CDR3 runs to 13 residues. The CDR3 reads CASSVTGIGEQYF. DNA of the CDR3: TGTGCCAGCAGCGTGACAGGTATCGGCGAGCAGTACTTC.

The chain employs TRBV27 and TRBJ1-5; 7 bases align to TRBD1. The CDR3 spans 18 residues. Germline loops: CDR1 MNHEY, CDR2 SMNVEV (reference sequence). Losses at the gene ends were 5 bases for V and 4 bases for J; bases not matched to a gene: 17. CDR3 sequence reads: CASSLYSGGTVTNQPQHF. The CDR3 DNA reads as TGTGCCAGCAGTCTATATAGCGGCGGGACAGTTACTAATCAGCCCCAGCATTTT.

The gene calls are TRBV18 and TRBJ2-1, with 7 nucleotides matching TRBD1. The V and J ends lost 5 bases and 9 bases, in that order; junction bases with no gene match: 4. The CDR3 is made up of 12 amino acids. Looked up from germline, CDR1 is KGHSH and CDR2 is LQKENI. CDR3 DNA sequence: TGTGCCAGCTCATCTGAGGGGGCTGAGCAGTTCTTC. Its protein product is CASSSEGAEQFF.

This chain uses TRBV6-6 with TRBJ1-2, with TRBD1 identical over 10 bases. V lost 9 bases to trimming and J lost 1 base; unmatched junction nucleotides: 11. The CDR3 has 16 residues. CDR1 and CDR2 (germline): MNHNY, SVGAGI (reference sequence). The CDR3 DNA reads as TGTGCCAGTAGTCTCGGGACAGGGGTCCTTAACTATGGCTACACCTTC. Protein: CASSLGTGVLNYGYTF.

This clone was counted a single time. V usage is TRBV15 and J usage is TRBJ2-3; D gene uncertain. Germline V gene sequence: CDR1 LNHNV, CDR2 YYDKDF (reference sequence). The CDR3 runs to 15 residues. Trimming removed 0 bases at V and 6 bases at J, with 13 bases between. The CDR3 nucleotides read TGTGCCACCAGCAGAGATCGTCTAGTCCAGGATACGCAGTATTTT. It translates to CATSRDRLVQDTQYF.